This TCR beta chain appears in the sequencing data of a study of metastatic and nonmetastatic thyroid tumors. Looking at the study overall: Repertoires from malignant and benign thyroid patients were compared across blood and tumor or nodule tissue. Points from the study as a whole: According to reports, the diversity of TCR beta was significantly higher in malignant thyroid tumors than in benign nodules, and this held in both blood and tumor samples.

This clone came up a few times. Its antigen is currently unknown. CDR3 size: 16 residues. CDR1 is MNHNS and CDR2 is SASEGT in the germline V gene. The V gene lost 1 base and the J gene lost 9 bases, with 16 bases spanning the gap. No patient had received any treatment before thyroid surgery. Authors' data handling: The study built a papillary thyroid cancer distant-metastasis classifier from CDR3 differences across clinicopathological groups. TCRdb called clones again from the PCR reads with MiXCR. The V and J calls were determined by TCRdb, not by the authors. This table has 25,000 to 30,000 clones, roughly 4% appearing once.

Specimen: blood. The chain recombines TRBV6-1 with TRBJ1-6, with D possibly being TRBD1 (6 bases). The clonotype comes from a male donor with papillary thyroid cancer or a benign thyroid nodule (not recorded which). Some clones in this sample may be carry-over from other donors' samples. The CDR3 DNA reads TGTGCCAGCAGTGAAGTCCAGCAACAGGGTGTTTCACCCCTCCACTTT. Residues: CASSEVQQQGVSPLHF.